The text below deals with one TCR beta chain. Its antigen is not identified. Relapses following autologous stem cell transplantation were seen in all patients, with brentuximab vedotin exposure varying. The study recorded best responses of complete response, partial response or progressive disease. This sample is drawn from a study of PD-1 blockade in classical Hodgkin lymphoma. Whole-study findings and limits: Whatever underlies the repertoire differences (possibly disease activity or prior therapy) remains undefined.

Clones were sequenced by immunoSEQ multiplex PCR, and TCRdb holds only the in-frame ones, with some missing. The data show around 42,000 clones, with around 71% seen just once and 3% held by the top ten. V lost 5 bases and J 9 bases, leaving 17 bases between the germline ends. Germline lookup yields CDR1 SGHVS and CDR2 FNYEAQ. The CDR3 loop spans 14 amino acids. Here the sequenced sample was peripheral blood mononuclear cells (PBMCs), taken at baseline. The V and J genes are TRBV7-6 and TRBJ2-1; perhaps TRBD2 as D (5 bases). This TCR came from a human donor with classical Hodgkin lymphoma. The DNA for the CDR3 is TGTGCCAGCAGCCCAAACCCTGTGGGGAGTGAGCAGTTCTTC. Protein: CASSPNPVGSEQFF.